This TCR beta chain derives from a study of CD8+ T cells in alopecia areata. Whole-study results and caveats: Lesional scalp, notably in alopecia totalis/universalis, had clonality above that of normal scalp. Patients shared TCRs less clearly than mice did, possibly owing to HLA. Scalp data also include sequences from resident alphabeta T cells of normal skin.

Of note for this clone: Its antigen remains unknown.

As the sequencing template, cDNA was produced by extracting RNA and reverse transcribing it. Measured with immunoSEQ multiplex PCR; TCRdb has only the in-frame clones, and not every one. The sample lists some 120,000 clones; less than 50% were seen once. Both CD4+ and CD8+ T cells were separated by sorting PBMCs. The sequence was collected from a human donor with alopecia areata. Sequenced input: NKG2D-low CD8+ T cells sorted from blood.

CDR3 loop: CASSFGQVGTEAFF. CDR3 nucleotides: TGTGCCAGCAGTTTTGGACAGGTCGGAACTGAAGCTTTCTTT. The rearrangement uses TRBV27 and TRBJ1-1; 7 nucleotides line up with TRBD1. The CDR3 extends over 14 amino acids. In germline, CDR1 is MNHEY, CDR2 SMNVEV (reference sequence). Trimming cost V 3 bases and J 5 bases; bases outside gene matches: 6.